These 31 T cell receptor beta chains were sequenced from one sample in a study of spatial heterogeneity in lung cancer. This sample's time point: sample taken at primary tumor resection. Whole RNA obtained from tumor, nontumor lung or frozen PBMC underwent sequencing without sorting. TCRdb analysed the 5' RACE reads with MiXCR anew, one entry per CDR3 protein. The sample consists of 43,000 or so distinct CDR3 sequences, approximately 6.5% of them appearing once. This material consisted of PBMCs, taken at surgery. These receptors were obtained from a female donor with early-stage non-small cell lung cancer.

This clonotype was seen at least ten times. This chain connects TRBV2 to TRBJ2-1; a possible D gene is TRBD2 (5 bases). The CDR3 covers 15 residues. From germline, CDR1 is SNHLY and CDR2 FYNNEI. Trimming stripped 7 bases from V and 6 bases from J, with 19 bases between. For the CDR3, the DNA is TGTGCCAGCACTGGAGGCCGGGCGAAGGCCAATGAGCAGTTCTTC. Residues: CASTGGRAKANEQFF.

Ten or more counts support this clonotype. CDR3 sequence (DNA): TGTGCCAGCAGTTTATACGGGGCTGGGGCCAACGTCCTGACTTTC. Translating it yields CASSLYGAGANVLTF. V gene TRBV28 combines with J gene TRBJ2-6, with D possibly being TRBD2 (5 bases). Germline V gene lookup returns CDR1 MDHEN and CDR2 SYDVKM. This CDR3 spans 15 amino acids. The V and J ends lost 1 base and 2 bases respectively, with 6 bases between them.

This clonotype was counted only a few times. The rearrangement joins TRBV4-1 to TRBJ1-3, with 7 bases fitting TRBD1. Germline CDR1 and CDR2: MGHRA and YSYEKL. V dropped 1 base and J dropped 7; count of bases not matched to a gene: 10. This CDR3 spans 16 amino acids. For the CDR3, the DNA is TGCGCCAGCAGCCAAGCTGGGGACAGTTACGTTAACACCATATATTTT. Translated: CASSQAGDSYVNTIYF.

In this sample, this clonotype turned up a few times. The chain uses TRBV11-3 and TRBJ2-1; perhaps TRBD1 as D (6 bases). Germline CDR1 and CDR2: SGHNT and YENEEA. This CDR3 spans 12 amino acids. Trimming stripped 8 bases from V and 8 bases from J, with 13 bases between. The CDR3 protein is CASGTGQDEQFF. CDR3 in DNA: TGTGCCAGCGGCACAGGGCAAGATGAGCAGTTCTTC.

This clonotype was picked up many times. The chain links TRBV6-2 or TRBV6-3 to TRBJ1-1; a weak D match, TRBD1 (6 bases). V lost 4 bases and J 5 bases, leaving 17 bases between the germline ends. Looked up from germline, CDR1 is MNHEY and CDR2 is SVGEGT. The CDR3 extends over 15 amino acids. As DNA, the CDR3 is TGTGCCAGCAGTTCCCCACAGGGAAGAGGGACTGAAGCTTTCTTT. As protein: CASSSPQGRGTEAFF.

This clonotype was seen a handful of times. The chain joins TRBV6-5 to TRBJ2-6; D unresolved. The germline V gene has CDR1 MNHEY and CDR2 SVGAGI. V gave up 4 bases and J gave up 0 bases, with 10 bases separating them. The CDR3 covers 16 residues. In DNA, the CDR3 is TGTGCCAGCAGTTCCCTTCTGCGCTCTGGGGCCAACGTCCTGACTTTC. Its protein product is CASSSLLRSGANVLTF.

In its sample, this clonotype was seen many times. The genes are TRBV4-1 and TRBJ2-7; 9 bases are a match to TRBD1. CDR1 MGHRA and CDR2 YSYEKL come from the germline V gene. V lost 0 bases and J lost 6; bases outside the gene matches: 12. The CDR3 extends over 17 amino acids. CDR3 sequence reads: CASSQDPTGGESSEQYF. CDR3 sequence (DNA): TGCGCCAGCAGCCAAGACCCGACAGGGGGAGAATCATCCGAGCAGTACTTC.

This clonotype was seen at least ten times. The V and J genes are TRBV9 and TRBJ2-7; TRBD2 matches at 9 bases. The ends lost 4 bases at V and 0 bases at J; junction bases unmatched: 5. Looked up from germline, CDR1 is SGDLS and CDR2 is YYNGEE. CDR3 length: 15 residues. This CDR3 reads CASSTLAGSSYEQYF. In nucleotides, the CDR3 is TGTGCCAGCAGCACCCTAGCGGGGTCCTCCTACGAGCAGTACTTC.

This clonotype was recorded many times. This sequence joins TRBV5-1 and TRBJ2-3, with D perhaps TRBD2 (6 bases). CDR1 and CDR2 from the germline V gene are SGHRS and YFSETQ. The CDR3 runs to 12 residues. Deletions cut 0 bases from V and 10 bases from J, with 9 bases between. This CDR3 reads CASSLAWEAQYF. The CDR3 DNA follows: TGCGCCAGCAGCTTGGCTTGGGAGGCGCAGTATTTT. The full variable domain, rest sourced from reference TRBV5-1 and TRBJ2-3, is KAGVTQTPRYLIKTRGQQVTLSCSPISGHRSVSWYQQTPGQGLQFLFEYFSETQRNKGNFPGRFSGRQFSNSRSEMNVSTLELGDSALYLCASSLAWEAQYFGPGTRLTVL.

At least ten counts were recorded for this clonotype. The chain employs TRBV20-1 and TRBJ2-1; the D gene could be TRBD1 or TRBD2 (6 bases each). Trimming removed 0 bases at V and 4 bases at J, with 16 bases between. The CDR3 is 16 amino acids. In germline, CDR1 is DFQATT, CDR2 SNEGSKA (reference sequence). CDR3 protein: CSAREGGPGVYNEQFF. CDR3 DNA sequence: TGCAGTGCTAGAGAAGGGGGACCGGGAGTTTACAATGAGCAGTTCTTC.

The chain joins TRBV3-2 to TRBJ2-2; the table assigns TRBD2, which was not confirmed against the DNA. TRBV3-2 is a known pseudogene. This CDR3 is built from 18 residues. The CDR3 sequence is CASSQVSAKRGDTGELFF. CDR3 nucleotides: TGTGCCAGCAGCCAAGTTTCCGCCAAGCGGGGGGACACCGGGGAGCTGTTTTTT.

This chain joins TRBV7-3 and TRBJ1-2; maybe TRBD1 (5 bases). This CDR3 spans 14 amino acids. The germline V and J ends were trimmed by 5 bases and 4 bases, with 14 bases remaining between them. Germline assignment: CDR1 SGHTA and CDR2 FQGTGA. CDR3 nucleotide sequence: TGTGCCAGCAGCCCCTACCCTGACAGCTATGGCTACACCTTC. It specifies CASSPYPDSYGYTF.

This clonotype was found a few times. V is TRBV18 and J is TRBJ2-7; D uncertain. The V gene's germline CDR1 is KGHSH and CDR2 LQKENI. The CDR3 has 14 amino acids. Trimming took 0 bases from V and 2 from J, leaving 8 bases between them. The CDR3 region has the DNA TGTGCCAGCTCACCACCAGCCAGAACCTACGAGCAGTACTTC. Translating gives CASSPPARTYEQYF.

There are many counts of this clonotype. This chain connects TRBV27 to TRBJ2-1; tentatively, D is TRBD1 (5 bases). Trimming pared 6 bases from V and 4 bases from J, leaving 10 bases between. Germline lookup yields CDR1 MNHEY and CDR2 SMNVEV (reference sequence). The CDR3 consists of 13 residues. CDR3 nucleotide sequence: TGTGCCAGCAGCAGAAAGGGGTACAATGAGCAGTTCTTC. This codes for CASSRKGYNEQFF.

This sequence joins TRBV6-5 and TRBJ1-2; 8 bases map to TRBD1. Germline V gene lookup returns CDR1 MNHEY and CDR2 SVGAGI. Trimming removed 0 bases from V and 6 bases from J; junction bases left unmatched: 9. This CDR3 spans 16 amino acids. CDR3 nucleotide sequence: TGTGCCAGCAGTTACTCACGACAGGGGTGGAATGATGGCTACACCTTC. It yields the protein CASSYSRQGWNDGYTF.

The J gene is TRBJ1-5, the V gene TRBV30; D is possibly TRBD1 (6 bases). This CDR3 region has 13 residues. V gave up 2 bases and J gave up 4 bases, with 9 bases separating them. Germline CDR1 and CDR2: GTSNPN and SVGIG (reference sequence). The CDR3 DNA is TGTGCCTGGAGTCGACAGGAAAATCAGCCCCAGCATTTT. Residues: CAWSRQENQPQHF.

The table lists this clonotype with many counts. The chain couples TRBV12-3 or TRBV12-4 to TRBJ1-3, with 7 bases identical to TRBD1. Trimming removed 6 bases from V and 0 bases from J; junction bases left unmatched: 5. The CDR3 consists of 15 residues. CDR3 sequence: CASRLQGHSGNTIYF. In nucleotides, the CDR3 is TGTGCCAGCAGACTACAGGGGCACTCTGGAAACACCATATATTTT.

This clonotype showed up just a few times. The V call is TRBV6-1, the J call TRBJ1-1; TRBD1 matches 7 bases. Germline lookup yields CDR1 MNHNS and CDR2 SASEGT. V was clipped by 3 bases and J by 3 bases; unmatched bases: 7. The length of the CDR3 is 15 residues. The DNA for the CDR3 is TGTGCCAGCAGTGATCAGGGGGGCTTCGACACTGAAGCTTTCTTT. The encoded protein is CASSDQGGFDTEAFF.

This clonotype showed up many times. V gene TRBV6-5 combines with J gene TRBJ1-1; D is possibly TRBD1 (5 bases). The V end lost 6 bases, the J end lost 1 base, and 12 bases lay between the germline ends. This CDR3 spans 14 amino acids. Germline V gene lookup returns CDR1 MNHEY and CDR2 SVGAGI. CDR3 DNA sequence: TGTGCCAGCAGCCCGGACATTGGGAACACTGAAGCTTTCTTT. This codes for CASSPDIGNTEAFF.

This clonotype was seen a few times. The gene calls are TRBV6-5 and TRBJ2-1; 12 bases fit TRBD2. V shed 6 bases, J shed 12 bases, and the junction held 15 bases outside the gene matches. The CDR3 extends over 16 amino acids. Germline V gene data show CDR1 as MNHEY and CDR2 as SVGAGI. The CDR3 loop reads CASRATSGGYNVVQFF. CDR3 in DNA: TGTGCCAGCAGAGCAACTAGCGGGGGGTACAATGTCGTGCAGTTCTTC.

This clonotype was recorded a few times. The chain combines TRBV29-1 with TRBJ2-5; perhaps TRBD2 as D (5 bases). Per the germline V gene, CDR1 is SQVTM and CDR2 is ANQGSEA. The CDR3 extends over 11 amino acids. V was cut by 8 bases and J by 5 bases, with 12 bases left in between. The CDR3 region has the DNA TGCAGCTCCGGGATCGCGGAGACCCAGTACTTC. Protein sequence: CSSGIAETQYF.

The rearrangement joins TRBV6-2 or TRBV6-3 to TRBJ1-1; 11 bases map to TRBD1. Germline values: CDR1 MNHEY, CDR2 SVGEGT. The J segment lost 0 bases and the V segment lost 6 bases, leaving 12 bases of the junction unmatched. This CDR3 comprises 18 residues. CDR3 DNA sequence: TGTGCCAGCAGATGGACAGGGGGCGACGCGGGGATGAACACTGAAGCTTTCTTT. Its translation: CASRWTGGDAGMNTEAFF.

This clonotype was seen a few times. The genes are TRBV7-7 and TRBJ2-5; perhaps TRBD1 as D (6 bases). From germline, CDR1 is SSHAT and CDR2 FNYEAQ (reference sequence). Trimming took 5 bases from V and 4 from J, leaving 14 bases between them. The CDR3 contains 14 residues. In nucleotides, the CDR3 is TGTGCCAGCAGCCTTTCGGGACATGGAGAGACCCAGTACTTC. Encoded protein: CASSLSGHGETQYF.

The chain carries TRBV5-6 and TRBJ1-1; D may be TRBD1 (6 bases). CDR1 and CDR2 (germline): SGHDT, YYEEEE. V lost 2 bases and J 1 base, leaving 18 bases between the germline ends. This CDR3 is 17 amino acids long. The CDR3 DNA reads as TGTGCCAGCAGCTTCACAGGGAGGGCCCTATCGAACACTGAAGCTTTCTTT. Translating it yields CASSFTGRALSNTEAFF.

The chain joins TRBV11-2 to TRBJ2-5; 8 bases are shared with TRBD2. V was pared by 5 bases and J by 6 bases, with 11 bases of the junction left unmatched. The CDR3 spans 15 residues. Germline CDR1 SGHAT, CDR2 FQNNGV. DNA for the CDR3: TGTGCCAGCAGCCCAGTCCTCGGGGGGGCGCAGACCCAGTACTTC. The encoded protein is CASSPVLGGAQTQYF.

In its sample, this clonotype was seen many times. This chain links TRBV20-1 with TRBJ1-6; D is perhaps TRBD1 (5 bases). The CDR3 is 18 amino acids. V was cut by 5 bases and J by 7 bases, with 27 bases left in between. Germline V gene data show CDR1 as DFQATT and CDR2 as SNEGSKA (reference sequence). CDR3 protein: CSALGPIDISFRNSPLHF. CDR3 in DNA: TGCAGTGCTTTGGGGCCGATAGACATATCGTTCCGGAATTCACCCCTCCACTTT.

V gene TRBV4-1 combines with J gene TRBJ1-1; D unclear. The CDR3 consists of 17 residues. The germline V gene encodes CDR1 MGHRA and CDR2 YSYEKL. Trimming took off 2 bases at V and 5 bases at J, with 21 bases between the two ends. The CDR3 region has the DNA TGCGCCAGCAGCCAAAGTTCCGGTAGGCTAACGGGGACTGAAGCTTTCTTT. It encodes CASSQSSGRLTGTEAFF.

In this sample, this clonotype turned up many times. This sequence joins TRBV20-1 and TRBJ1-5; 7 bases agree with TRBD1. The length of the CDR3 is 12 residues. Germline V gene data show CDR1 as DFQATT and CDR2 as SNEGSKA (reference sequence). V lost 5 bases to trimming and J lost 5 bases; unmatched junction nucleotides: 3. In nucleotides, the CDR3 is TGCAGTGCTGCCCAGGGGGATCAGCCCCAGCATTTT. The encoded protein is CSAAQGDQPQHF.

The chain uses TRBV7-8 and TRBJ1-6, with 10 bases aligning to TRBD1. Germline CDR1 and CDR2: SGHVS and FQNEAQ. V trimming: 5 bases; J trimming: 9 bases; junction bases outside the gene matches: 7. This CDR3 is 15 amino acids long. The CDR3 region is CASSPQGQGSSPLHF. The CDR3 nucleotides are TGTGCCAGCAGCCCCCAGGGACAGGGGAGTTCACCCCTCCACTTT.

This clonotype was observed a single time. This chain uses TRBV6-5 with TRBJ2-7; D possibly corresponds to TRBD2 (5 bases). Trimming removed 6 bases from V and 1 base from J, with 16 bases in between. The germline V gene has CDR1 MNHEY and CDR2 SVGAGI. This CDR3 contains 15 residues. The CDR3 nucleotides read TGTGCCAGCAGCGACCCACCGGGATCGTCCTACGAGCAGTACTTC. Its protein product is CASSDPPGSSYEQYF.

This clonotype turned up a few times. This chain links TRBV7-2 with TRBJ2-5, with 10 bases lining up with TRBD2. Per the germline V gene, CDR1 is SGHTA and CDR2 is FQGNSA. V shed 5 bases, J shed 5 bases, and the junction held 5 bases outside the gene matches. This CDR3 is 14 amino acids long. CDR3 in DNA: TGTGCCAGCAGCAACAGCGGGGGGGCGGAGACCCAGTACTTC. Translating it yields CASSNSGGAETQYF.